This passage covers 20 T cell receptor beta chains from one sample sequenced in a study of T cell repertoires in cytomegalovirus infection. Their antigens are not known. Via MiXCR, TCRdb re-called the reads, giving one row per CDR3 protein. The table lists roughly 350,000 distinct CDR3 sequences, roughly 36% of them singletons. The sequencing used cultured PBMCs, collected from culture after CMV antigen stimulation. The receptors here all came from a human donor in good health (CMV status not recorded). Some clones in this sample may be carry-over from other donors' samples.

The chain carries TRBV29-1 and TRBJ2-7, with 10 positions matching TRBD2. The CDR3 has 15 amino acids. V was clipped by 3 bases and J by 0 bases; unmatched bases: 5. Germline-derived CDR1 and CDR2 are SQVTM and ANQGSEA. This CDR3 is CSVEFSSGSSYEQYF. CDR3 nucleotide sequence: TGCAGCGTTGAGTTTTCTAGCGGGAGCTCCTACGAGCAGTACTTC.

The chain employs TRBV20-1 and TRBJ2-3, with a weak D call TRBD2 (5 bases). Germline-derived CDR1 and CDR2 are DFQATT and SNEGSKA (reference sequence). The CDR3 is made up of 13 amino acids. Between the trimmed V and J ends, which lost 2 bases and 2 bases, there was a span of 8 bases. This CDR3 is CSARLAPTDTQYF. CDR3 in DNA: TGCAGTGCTAGACTAGCTCCCACAGATACGCAGTATTTT.

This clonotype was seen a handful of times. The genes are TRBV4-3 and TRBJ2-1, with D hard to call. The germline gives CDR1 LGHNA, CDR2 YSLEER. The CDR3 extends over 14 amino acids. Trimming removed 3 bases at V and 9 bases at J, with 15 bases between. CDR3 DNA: TGCGCCAGCAGCCACCAAGAAGCAGTAGGTGAGCAGTTCTTC. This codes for CASSHQEAVGEQFF.

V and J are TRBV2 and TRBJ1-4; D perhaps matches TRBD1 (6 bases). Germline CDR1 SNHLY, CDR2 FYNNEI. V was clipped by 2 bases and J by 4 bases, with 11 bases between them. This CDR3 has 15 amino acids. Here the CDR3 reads CASSESRQDNEKLFF. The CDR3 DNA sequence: TGTGCCAGCAGTGAATCGAGACAGGATAATGAAAAACTGTTTTTT. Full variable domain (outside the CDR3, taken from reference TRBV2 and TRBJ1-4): EPEVTQTPSHQVTQMGQEVILRCVPISNHLYFYWYRQILGQKVEFLVSFYNNEISEKSEIFDDQFSVERPDGSNFTLKIRSTKLEDSAMYFCASSESRQDNEKLFFGSGTQLSVL.

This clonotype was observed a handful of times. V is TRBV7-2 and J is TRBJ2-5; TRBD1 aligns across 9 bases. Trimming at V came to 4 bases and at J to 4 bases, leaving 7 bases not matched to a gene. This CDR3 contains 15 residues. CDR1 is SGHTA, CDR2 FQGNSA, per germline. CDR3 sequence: CASSSPTGGGETQYF. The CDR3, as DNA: TGTGCCAGCAGCTCTCCGACAGGGGGGGGAGAGACCCAGTACTTC.

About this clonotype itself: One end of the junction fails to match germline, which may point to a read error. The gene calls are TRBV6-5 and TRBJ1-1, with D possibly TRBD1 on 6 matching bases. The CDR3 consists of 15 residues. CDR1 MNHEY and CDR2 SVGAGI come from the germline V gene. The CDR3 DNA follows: TGTGCCCGCAGAACCCTGCGGGGGGCCGACACTGAAGCTTTCTTT. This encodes CARRTLRGADTEAFF.

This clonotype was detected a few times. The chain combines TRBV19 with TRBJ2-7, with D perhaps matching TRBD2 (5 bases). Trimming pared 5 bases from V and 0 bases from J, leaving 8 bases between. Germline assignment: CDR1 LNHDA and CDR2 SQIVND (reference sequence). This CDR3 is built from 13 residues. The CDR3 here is CASSPRGSYEQYV. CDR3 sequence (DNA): TGTGCCAGTAGTCCCCGGGGCTCCTACGAGCAGTACGTC.

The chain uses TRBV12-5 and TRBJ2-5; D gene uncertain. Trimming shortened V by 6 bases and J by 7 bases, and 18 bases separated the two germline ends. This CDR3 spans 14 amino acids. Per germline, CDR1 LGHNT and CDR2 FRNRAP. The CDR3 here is CASGSSVGLGTQYF. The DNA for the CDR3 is TGTGCTAGTGGCTCGTCCGTAGGGCTGGGGACCCAGTACTTC.

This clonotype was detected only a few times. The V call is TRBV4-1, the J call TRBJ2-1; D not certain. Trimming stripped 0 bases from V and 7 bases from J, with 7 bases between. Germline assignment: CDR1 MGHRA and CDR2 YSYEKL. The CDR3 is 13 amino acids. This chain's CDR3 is CASSQDFPNEQFF. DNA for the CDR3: TGCGCCAGCAGCCAAGATTTCCCGAATGAGCAGTTCTTC.

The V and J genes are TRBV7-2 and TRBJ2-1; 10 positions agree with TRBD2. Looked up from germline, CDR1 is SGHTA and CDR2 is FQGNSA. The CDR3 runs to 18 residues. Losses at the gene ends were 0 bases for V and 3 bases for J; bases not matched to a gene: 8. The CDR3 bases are TGTGCCAGCAGCTTAGCCCACCGGACTAGCGGCCTCTACAATGAGCAGTTCTTC. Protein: CASSLAHRTSGLYNEQFF.

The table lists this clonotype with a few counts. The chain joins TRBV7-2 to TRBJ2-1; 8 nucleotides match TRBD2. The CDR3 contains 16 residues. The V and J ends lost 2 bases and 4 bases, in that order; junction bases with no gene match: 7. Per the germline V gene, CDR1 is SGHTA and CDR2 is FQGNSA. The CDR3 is CASSLTGLAQYNEQFF. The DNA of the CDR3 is TGTGCCAGCAGCTTAACAGGACTAGCACAATACAATGAGCAGTTCTTC.

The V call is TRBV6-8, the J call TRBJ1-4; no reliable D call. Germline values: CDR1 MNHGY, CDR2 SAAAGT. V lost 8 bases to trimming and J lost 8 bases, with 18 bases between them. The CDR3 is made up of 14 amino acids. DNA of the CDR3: TGTGCCAGCCGATCCCGGACCGTTACAGAAAAACTGTTTTTT. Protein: CASRSRTVTEKLFF.

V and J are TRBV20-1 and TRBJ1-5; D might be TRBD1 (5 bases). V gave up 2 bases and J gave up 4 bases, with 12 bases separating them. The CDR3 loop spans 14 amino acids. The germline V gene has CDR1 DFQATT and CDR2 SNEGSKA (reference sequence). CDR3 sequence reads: CSARRGRGNQPQHF. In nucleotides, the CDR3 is TGCAGTGCTAGAAGAGGAAGGGGAAATCAGCCCCAGCATTTT.

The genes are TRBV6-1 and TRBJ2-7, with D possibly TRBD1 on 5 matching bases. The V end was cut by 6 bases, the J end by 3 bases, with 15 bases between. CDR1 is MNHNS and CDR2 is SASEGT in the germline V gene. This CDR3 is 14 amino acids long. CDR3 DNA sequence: TGTGCCAGCAGGGCCCAGGGAAATAACTACGAGCAGTACTTC. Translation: CASRAQGNNYEQYF.

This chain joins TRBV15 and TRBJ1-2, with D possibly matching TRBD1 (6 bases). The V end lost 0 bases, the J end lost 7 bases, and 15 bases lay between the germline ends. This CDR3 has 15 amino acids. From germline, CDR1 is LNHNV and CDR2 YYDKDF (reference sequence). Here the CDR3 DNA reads TGTGCCACCAGCAGAGATGGGGCAGGGGATGGTGGCTACACCTTC. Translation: CATSRDGAGDGGYTF.

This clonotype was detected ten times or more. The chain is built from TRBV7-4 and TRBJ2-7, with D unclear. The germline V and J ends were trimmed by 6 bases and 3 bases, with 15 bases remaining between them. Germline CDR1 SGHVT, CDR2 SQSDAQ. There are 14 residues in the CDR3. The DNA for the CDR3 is TGTGCCAGCAGTTTCCGGAACAGTTTCTACGAGCAGTACGTC. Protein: CASSFRNSFYEQYV.

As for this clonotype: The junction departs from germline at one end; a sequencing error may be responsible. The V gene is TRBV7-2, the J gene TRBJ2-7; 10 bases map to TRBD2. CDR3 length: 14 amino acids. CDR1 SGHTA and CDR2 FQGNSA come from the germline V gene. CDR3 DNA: TGTGCCAGCGGCTTTCTAGCGGGAGCAGTCGAGCAGTACTTC. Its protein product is CASGFLAGAVEQYF.

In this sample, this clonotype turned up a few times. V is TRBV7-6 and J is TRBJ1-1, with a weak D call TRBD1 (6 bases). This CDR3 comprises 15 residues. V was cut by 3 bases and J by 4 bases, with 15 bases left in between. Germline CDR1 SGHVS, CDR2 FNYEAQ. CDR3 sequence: CASSFTGLGATEAFF. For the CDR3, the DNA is TGTGCCAGCAGCTTCACAGGGTTGGGGGCCACTGAAGCTTTCTTT.

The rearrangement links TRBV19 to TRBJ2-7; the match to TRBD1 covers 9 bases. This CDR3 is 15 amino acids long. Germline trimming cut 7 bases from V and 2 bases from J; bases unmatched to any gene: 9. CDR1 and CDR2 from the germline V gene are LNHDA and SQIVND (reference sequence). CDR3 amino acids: CASTPGTGMAYEQYF. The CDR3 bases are TGTGCCAGTACCCCCGGGACAGGGATGGCCTACGAGCAGTACTTC.

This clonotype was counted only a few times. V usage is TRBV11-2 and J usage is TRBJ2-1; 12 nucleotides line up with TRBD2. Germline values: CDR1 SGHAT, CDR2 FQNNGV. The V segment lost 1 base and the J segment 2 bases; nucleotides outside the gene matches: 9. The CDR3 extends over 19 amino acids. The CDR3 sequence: CASSLARTSGTGTYNEQFF. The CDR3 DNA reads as TGTGCCAGCAGCTTAGCGAGGACTAGCGGGACGGGAACCTACAATGAGCAGTTCTTC.